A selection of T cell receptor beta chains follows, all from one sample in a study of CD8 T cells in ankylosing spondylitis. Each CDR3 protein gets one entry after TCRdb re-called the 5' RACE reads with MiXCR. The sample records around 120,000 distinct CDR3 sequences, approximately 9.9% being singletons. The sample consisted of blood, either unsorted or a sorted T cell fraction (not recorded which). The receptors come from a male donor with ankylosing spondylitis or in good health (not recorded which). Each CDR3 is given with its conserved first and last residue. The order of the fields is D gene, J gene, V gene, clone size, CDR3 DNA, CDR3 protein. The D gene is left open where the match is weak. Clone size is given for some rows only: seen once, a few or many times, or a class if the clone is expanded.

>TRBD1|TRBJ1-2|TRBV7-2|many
TGTGCCAGCAGCCTACCGGGACAGGGCTACTATGGCTACACCTTC
CASSLPGQGYYGYTF
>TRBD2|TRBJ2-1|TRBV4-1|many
TGCGCCAGCAGCCAAGCCCCCATAGCGGGAGGGACCTACAATGAGCAGTTCTTC
CASSQAPIAGGTYNEQFF
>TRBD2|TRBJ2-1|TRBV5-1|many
TGCGCCAGCAGCTACAACTCCGGGACTAGCGGGAAGGATGAGCAGTTCTTC
CASSYNSGTSGKDEQFF
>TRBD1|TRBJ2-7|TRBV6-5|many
TGTGCCAGCAGTTATTCTGGGACAGCCTACTACGAGCAGTACTTC
CASSYSGTAYYEQYF
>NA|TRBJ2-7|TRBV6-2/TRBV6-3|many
TGTGCCAGCAGTTATGGGGCGTACTACGAGCAGTACTTC
CASSYGAYYEQYF
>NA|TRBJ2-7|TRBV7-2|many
TGTGCCAGCAGCTTAGTCGGATTCGAGCAGTACTTC
CASSLVGFEQYF
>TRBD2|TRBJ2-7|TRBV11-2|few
TGTGCCAGCAGCTCCGCTTTTAGCGGGAGGTCCGAGCTCCTAGGCGAGCAGTACTTC
CASSSAFSGRSELLGEQYF
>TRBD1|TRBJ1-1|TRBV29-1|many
TGCAGCGTTGAAGACCCCTCCACGGGACAGGGGGATAGCACTGAAGCTTTCTTT
CSVEDPSTGQGDSTEAFF
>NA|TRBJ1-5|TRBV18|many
TGTGCCAGCTCACCGTCCGGGACAAGCAATCAGCCCCAGCATTTT
CASSPSGTSNQPQHF
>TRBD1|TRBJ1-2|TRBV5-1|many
TGCGCCAGCAGCTCGTCGACAGGGGGCGGCTACACCTTC
CASSSSTGGGYTF
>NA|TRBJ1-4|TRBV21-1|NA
TGTGCCAGCAGCATAGACGGGACAGGGAATGAAAAACTGTTTTTT
CASSIDGTGNEKLFF
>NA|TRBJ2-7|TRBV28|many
TGTGCCAGCAGTTTGACCGGGTTCGGGTACGAGCAGTACTTC
CASSLTGFGYEQYF
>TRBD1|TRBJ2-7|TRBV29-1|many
TGCAGCGTTGAAGACGTAGACAGGGGAGTTTACGAGCAGTACTTC
CSVEDVDRGVYEQYF
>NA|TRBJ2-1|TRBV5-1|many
TGCGCCAGCAGCCAGATCCTAGGTAACAATGAGCAGTTCTTC
CASSQILGNNEQFF
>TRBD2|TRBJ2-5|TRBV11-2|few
TGTGCCAGCAGCTTACTCGTTGGGACTAGCTCCTTTATTAAGACCCAGTACTTC
CASSLLVGTSSFIKTQYF
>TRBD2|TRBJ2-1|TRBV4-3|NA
TGCGCCAGCAGCCAAGGACTAGCGGCCTACAATGAGCAGTTCTTC
CASSQGLAAYNEQFF
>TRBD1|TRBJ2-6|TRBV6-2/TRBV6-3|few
TGTGCCAGCAGTTACGATCAACCGGGACAGCGTAAATCTGGGGCCAACGTCCTGACTTTC
CASSYDQPGQRKSGANVLTF
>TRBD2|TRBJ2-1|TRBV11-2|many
TGTGCCAGCAGCTTAGATCTAACGGGGGGTAGACGGACAAAAAATGAGCAGTTCTTC
CASSLDLTGGRRTKNEQFF
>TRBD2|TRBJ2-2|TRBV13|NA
TGTGCCAGCAGCCCCGATGGGACTAGCGGAAACACCGGGGAGCTGTTTTTT
CASSPDGTSGNTGELFF
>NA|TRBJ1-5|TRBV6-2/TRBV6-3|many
TGTGCCACGCGAACAAGGGAGGCCAATCAGCCCCAGCATTTT
CATRTREANQPQHF
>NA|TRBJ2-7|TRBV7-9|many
TGTGCCAGCAGCCCTAAACAGGGTACCGAGCAGTACTTC
CASSPKQGTEQYF
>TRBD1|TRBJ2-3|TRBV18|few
TGTGCCAGCTCACCCAACAGGGGTGGGGATACGCAGTATTTT
CASSPNRGGDTQYF
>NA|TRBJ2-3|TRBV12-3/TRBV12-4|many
TGTGCCAGCAGTTTCAGCGGCACAGATACGCAGTATTTT
CASSFSGTDTQYF
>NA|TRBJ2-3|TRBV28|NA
TGTGCCAGCAGTTTATACGGTACTAGCACAGATACGCAGTATTTT
CASSLYGTSTDTQYF
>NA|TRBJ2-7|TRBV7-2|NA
TGTGCCAGCAGCTTACTGTCGGGGGCGTCACACTACGAGCAGTACTTC
CASSLLSGASHYEQYF
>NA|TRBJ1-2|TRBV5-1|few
TGCGCCAGCAGCGCCGACAAGTTCGGCGGCTACACCTTC
CASSADKFGGYTF
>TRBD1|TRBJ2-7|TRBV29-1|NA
TGCAGCGTTATCCCGAGGGACAGGGGGCCTGAGCAGTACTTC
CSVIPRDRGPEQYF
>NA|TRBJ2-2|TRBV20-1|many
TGCAGTGCTAGAGGGGGGCTATCGAACACCGGGGAGCTGTTTTTT
CSARGGLSNTGELFF
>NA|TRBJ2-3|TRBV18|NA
TGTGCCAGCTCACCAACCGGGATAGACACAGATACGCAGTATTTT
CASSPTGIDTDTQYF
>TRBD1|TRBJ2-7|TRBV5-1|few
TGCGCCAGCAGCTTGGGGGGACAGGTCTACGAGCAGTACTTC
CASSLGGQVYEQYF
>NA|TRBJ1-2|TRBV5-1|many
TGCGCCAGCAGCTTGGCGCCGGGGCAGGTCAACTATGGCTACACCTTC
CASSLAPGQVNYGYTF
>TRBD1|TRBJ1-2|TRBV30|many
TGTGCCGGACAGGGCTTAAGCTCTGGCTACACCTTC
CAGQGLSSGYTF
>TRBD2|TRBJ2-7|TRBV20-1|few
TGCAGTGCTAGAGATTTCGGCGGTAGCGGGAACCGTTACGAGCAGTACTTC
CSARDFGGSGNRYEQYF
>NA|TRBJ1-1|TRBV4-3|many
TGCGCCAGCAGCCGAGCCAGGGGAAACACTGAAGCTTTCTTT
CASSRARGNTEAFF
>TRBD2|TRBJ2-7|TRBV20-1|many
TGCAGTGCTAGCAAGCGGGAGGTACTCTACGAGCAGTACTTC
CSASKREVLYEQYF
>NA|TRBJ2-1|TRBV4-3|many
TGCGCCAGCAGCCAAGATGTTTCCTGGATCAATGAGCAGTTCTTC
CASSQDVSWINEQFF
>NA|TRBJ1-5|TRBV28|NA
TGTGCCAGCACCCCCGGTACAGTTAGCAATCAGCCCCAGCATTTT
CASTPGTVSNQPQHF
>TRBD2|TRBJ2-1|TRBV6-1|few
TGTGCCAGCAGCGACAGCCCTAGCGGGAGGGTTAATGAGCAGTTCTTC
CASSDSPSGRVNEQFF
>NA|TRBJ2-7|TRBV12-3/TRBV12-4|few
TGTGCCAGCAGTTTGGGTGGCAGGCCCTACGAGCAGTACTTC
CASSLGGRPYEQYF
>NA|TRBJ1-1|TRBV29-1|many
TGCAGCACTCTAGTGAACACTGAAGCTTTCTTT
CSTLVNTEAFF
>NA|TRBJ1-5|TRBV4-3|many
TGCGCCAGCAGCCAAACGGGCTGGGGCAATCAGCCCCAGCATTTT
CASSQTGWGNQPQHF
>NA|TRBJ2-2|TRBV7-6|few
TGTGCCAGCAGCAAAACTAGGTCCGGGGAGCTGTTTTTT
CASSKTRSGELFF
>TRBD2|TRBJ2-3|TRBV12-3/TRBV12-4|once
TGTGCCAGCAGGAAGCGGGAGCTTTACACAGATACGCAGTATTTT
CASRKRELYTDTQYF
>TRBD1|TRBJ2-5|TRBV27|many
TGTGCCAGCAGTTTATCGAATGGACAGGGCCAAGAGACCCAGTACTTC
CASSLSNGQGQETQYF
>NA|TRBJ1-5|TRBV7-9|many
TGTGCCAGCAGCTTAATGTCGGAACAGCCCCAGCATTTT
CASSLMSEQPQHF
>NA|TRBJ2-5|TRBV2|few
TGTGCCAGCAGTGAGGCTCTCTTGATTATTCAAGAGACCCAGTACTTC
CASSEALLIIQETQYF
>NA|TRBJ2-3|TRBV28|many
TGTGCCAGCAGCCAACAGAGGGTGCACATAACAGATACGCAGTATTTT
CASSQQRVHITDTQYF
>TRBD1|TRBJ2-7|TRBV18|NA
TGTGCCACACAACAGGACAGGTCGAACGAGCAGTACTTC
CATQQDRSNEQYF
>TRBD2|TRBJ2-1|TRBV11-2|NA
TGTGCCAGCAGCTTAGGTCCTAGCGGGAGCTCCTACAATGAGCAGTTCTTC
CASSLGPSGSSYNEQFF
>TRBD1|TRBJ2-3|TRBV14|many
TGTGCCAGCAGCCCGACAGGGTTGATGATAGATACGCAGTATTTT
CASSPTGLMIDTQYF
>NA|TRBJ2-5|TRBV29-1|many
TGCAGCGTAGAGATAGGGCTCCACCAAGAGACCCAGTACTTC
CSVEIGLHQETQYF
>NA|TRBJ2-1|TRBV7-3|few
TGTGCCAGCAGCTTAGGACAGGGAGGGCCCTACAATGAGCAGTTCTTC
CASSLGQGGPYNEQFF
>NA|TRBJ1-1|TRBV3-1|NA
TGTGCCAGCAGCCAAGATCGGACAGCGAATGAAGCTTTCTTT
CASSQDRTANEAFF
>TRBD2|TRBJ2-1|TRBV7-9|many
TGTGCCAGCAGCCTGGCGCTAGCGGGAATCAATGAGCAGTTCTTC
CASSLALAGINEQFF
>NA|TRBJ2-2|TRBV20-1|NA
TGCAGTGCTAGAGATCCAGGGGAACGCGGGGAGCTGTTTTTT
CSARDPGERGELFF
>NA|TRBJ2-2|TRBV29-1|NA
TGCAGCGTTGGGGGATGGTCGAACGCGAACACCGGGGAGCTGTTTTTT
CSVGGWSNANTGELFF
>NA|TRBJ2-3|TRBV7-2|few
TGTGCCAGCAGCTTAAACAGGCAGGGGAAGCCAGATACGCAGTATTTT
CASSLNRQGKPDTQYF